A selection of T cell receptor beta chains follows, all from one sample in a study of blood T cell repertoires in COVID-19. Only in-frame clones appear in the TCRdb table, and some are missing; sequencing was by immunoSEQ multiplex PCR. The sample has some 30,000 clones; about 85% are singletons. The sample comprised peripheral blood. All receptors come from a woman aged 80 or over with active or convalescent COVID-19. The conserved cysteine and the conserved F or W are not part of the CDR3 here. Fields, in order: CDR3 length, J gene, clone size, V gene, CDR3 protein. Not all rows give a size; the values are once, few, many and, for expanded clones, a class.

>10|TRBJ1-1|once|TRBV6-5
AASTVNTEAF
>14|TRBJ1-2|NA|TRBV4-1
ASSPSGQGASYGYT
>14|TRBJ2-1|NA|TRBV7-8
ASSFNLPPTYNEQF
>12|TRBJ2-1|NA|TRBV15
ATSRGLAGGEQF
>13|TRBJ1-5|NA|TRBV11-2
ASSLDTGLRQPQH
>15|TRBJ2-3|NA|TRBV6-2/TRBV6-3
ASSYSLGGASTDTQY
>13|TRBJ1-4|few|TRBV18
ASSLTGTANEKLF
>11|TRBJ2-3|NA|TRBV10-1
ASSDSHGDTQY
>13|TRBJ2-2|once|TRBV5-4
ASSLGTGGSGELF
>10|TRBJ1-1|NA|TRBV7-9
ASSRDSTEAF
>14|TRBJ2-2|once|TRBV5-1
ASRPTWDRYTGELF
>13|TRBJ1-2|few|TRBV6-5
ASSRQSTGYYGYT
>12|TRBJ1-5|NA|TRBV5-5
ASSLLQGAQPQH
>14|TRBJ2-3|NA|TRBV7-3
ASRGSGTRSTDTQY
>12|TRBJ1-2|NA|TRBV19
ASSIASQDYGYT
>13|TRBJ2-5|NA|TRBV3-1/TRBV3-2
ASSQGTGDQETQY
>13|TRBJ2-5|NA|TRBV10-3
AISKNRDREETQY
>16|TRBJ2-7|NA|TRBV7-9
ASSLVLTGTGSGGEQY
>12|TRBJ1-2|NA|TRBV6-6
ASSKYSANYGYT
>12|TRBJ1-5|NA|TRBV6-5
ASSYDGGDQPQH
>12|TRBJ1-1|NA|TRBV5-4
ASNSGQGRTEAF
>15|TRBJ2-3|NA|TRBV5-4
ASSLRLAGVSTDTQY
>14|TRBJ1-5|few|TRBV11-2
ASSSMGAGPNQPQH